One and the same sample provided the 26 T cell receptor beta chains below, sequenced in a study of OX40 agonist ivuxolimab in advanced cancers. TCRdb's copy holds only in-frame clones and misses some; the assay was immunoSEQ multiplex PCR. The sample contains 20,000 to 25,000 clones, 80% to 85% of which appear only once. Sequencing was performed on CD4+ or CD8+ T cells sorted from blood, taken in a trial of the OX40 agonist ivuxolimab. All receptors come from an adult with an advanced solid tumor such as melanoma, head and neck, liver or kidney cancer.

The rearrangement uses TRBV10-3 and TRBJ2-5; possible D gene TRBD1, 5 bases. The CDR3 extends over 14 amino acids. Trimming left V 0 bases short and J 3 bases short, with 8 bases between. The germline V gene encodes CDR1 ENHRY and CDR2 SYGVKD. CDR3 DNA sequence: TGTGCCATCAGTGAGTCACAGGTGGAAGAGACCCAGTACTTC. Translated, it gives CAISESQVEETQYF.

The V and J genes are TRBV15 and TRBJ2-1, with 12 positions matching TRBD2. CDR3 length: 19 residues. Germline V gene data show CDR1 as LNHNV and CDR2 as YYDKDF (reference sequence). Losses at the gene ends were 0 bases for V and 0 bases for J; bases not matched to a gene: 6. The CDR3 region has the DNA TGTGCCACCAGCAGAGAAAGGACTAGCGGGATTCGCTCCTACAATGAGCAGTTCTTC. The encoded protein is CATSRERTSGIRSYNEQFF.

CDR3 sequence reads: CASTPPGGMNEQYF. CDR3 DNA sequence: TGTGCCAGCACCCCCCCAGGGGGGATGAACGAGCAGTACTTC. This chain connects TRBV7-9 to TRBJ2-7, with a weak D call TRBD1 (7 bases). Trimming left V 7 bases short and J 5 bases short, with 18 bases between. The CDR3 totals 14 residues. Germline lookup yields CDR1 SEHNR and CDR2 FQNEAQ (reference sequence).

This chain uses TRBV15 with TRBJ2-7; tentatively, D is TRBD2 (6 bases). The CDR3 sequence is 17 residues long. Germline assignment: CDR1 LNHNV and CDR2 YYDKDF (reference sequence). V was shortened by 3 bases and J by 0 bases, with 18 bases between the two germline ends. The CDR3 DNA reads as TGTGCCACCAGCAGGGTATTAGGAGCGGGCAGCTCCTACGAGCAGTACTTC. Its protein is CATSRVLGAGSSYEQYF.

The CDR3 DNA reads TGTGCCAGCAGCCAAGGGGTCAGGGTGACCACAGATACGCAGTATTTT. Translation gives CASSQGVRVTTDTQYF. The chain links TRBV14 to TRBJ2-3; the D gene is possibly TRBD1 (5 bases). Germline CDR1 reads SGHDN; CDR2 reads FVKESK. The V end lost 1 base, the J end lost 2 bases, and 13 bases lay between the germline ends. There are 16 residues in the CDR3.

The gene calls are TRBV9 and TRBJ1-3; D might be TRBD1 (5 bases). Germline CDR1 and CDR2: SGDLS and YYNGEE. This CDR3 has 16 amino acids. V was clipped by 4 bases and J by 3 bases, with 17 bases between them. The CDR3 reads CASSRGGRRDGNTIYF. Here the CDR3 DNA reads TGTGCCAGCAGCAGGGGTGGACGGAGGGATGGAAACACCATATATTTT.

This chain links TRBV5-1 with TRBJ2-5, with 7 bases lining up with TRBD2. The CDR3 is made up of 17 amino acids. Germline lookup yields CDR1 SGHRS and CDR2 YFSETQ. J gave up 3 bases and V 3 bases, and 14 bases lay outside the gene matches. DNA of the CDR3: TGCGCCAGCAGCTCCACGCCAGCGGGCGCGGGAGAAGAGACCCAGTACTTC. Its protein is CASSSTPAGAGEETQYF.

This CDR3 reads CASSSGTSGRGTEQFF. The CDR3 DNA is TGTGCCAGCAGCTCTGGGACTAGCGGGAGGGGGACTGAGCAGTTCTTC. The rearrangement joins TRBV5-4 to TRBJ2-1; TRBD2 matches at 16 bases. The germline CDR1 and CDR2 sequences are SGHNT and YYREEE (reference sequence). This CDR3 has 16 amino acids. V shed 3 bases, J shed 9 bases, and the junction held 6 bases outside the gene matches.

The V call is TRBV4-3, the J call TRBJ1-1, with D possibly matching TRBD1 (5 bases). CDR1 and CDR2 from the germline V gene are LGHNA and YSLEER. Trimming left V 5 bases short and J 1 base short, with 8 bases between. The CDR3 is made up of 13 amino acids. CDR3 DNA sequence: TGCGCCAGCAGCAGGGACCGGAACACTGAAGCTTTCTTT. It translates to CASSRDRNTEAFF.

This CDR3 reads CASSLLQGARETQYF. CDR3 coding DNA: TGTGCCAGCAGCTTACTCCAGGGGGCCAGGGAGACCCAGTACTTC. The chain carries TRBV7-6 and TRBJ2-5; TRBD1 agrees at 8 bases. Germline CDR1 is SGHVS and CDR2 is FNYEAQ. The CDR3 loop spans 15 amino acids. Trimming cost V 2 bases and J 5 bases; bases outside gene matches: 7.

The chain is built from TRBV10-3 and TRBJ2-2; 7 bases are shared with TRBD1. The CDR3 consists of 14 residues. Germline CDR1 reads ENHRY; CDR2 reads SYGVKD. The V segment lost 10 bases and the J segment 3 bases; nucleotides outside the gene matches: 8. The CDR3 sequence is CATKGDRDTGELFF. The CDR3 nucleotides read TGTGCCACCAAAGGGGACAGAGACACCGGGGAGCTGTTTTTT.

The rearrangement uses TRBV11-3 and TRBJ2-3; D is undetermined. V lost 3 bases to trimming and J lost 0 bases, with 10 bases between them. The CDR3 consists of 15 residues. CDR1 is SGHNT, CDR2 YENEEA, per germline. CDR3 sequence (DNA): TGTGCCAGCAGCTTTTCTGGCCCTAGCACAGATACGCAGTATTTT. Its translation is CASSFSGPSTDTQYF.

This chain connects TRBV14 to TRBJ2-1; D assignment may be TRBD1 or TRBD2 (5 bases each). Trimming removed 5 bases from V and 8 bases from J, with 19 bases in between. Germline CDR1 reads SGHDN; CDR2 reads FVKESK. The CDR3 has 15 residues. CDR3 sequence reads: CASSGSGGWGHEQFF. CDR3 in DNA: TGTGCCAGCAGCGGAAGTGGCGGGTGGGGCCATGAGCAGTTCTTC.

The rearrangement joins TRBV7-2 to TRBJ1-1; the D is unclear. Trimming took 5 bases from V and 5 from J, leaving 15 bases between them. CDR1 and CDR2 (germline): SGHTA, FQGNSA. This CDR3 comprises 14 residues. In DNA, the CDR3 is TGTGCCAGCAGCCCACACCTCGGGGAGACTGAAGCTTTCTTT. This sequence encodes CASSPHLGETEAFF.

This clone was detected only once. The same CDR3 also results from other DNA sequences found in this sample. V is TRBV15 and J is TRBJ1-1; D is undetermined. The germline V and J ends were trimmed by 5 bases and 8 bases, with 12 bases remaining between them. Germline V gene data show CDR1 as LNHNV and CDR2 as YYDKDF (reference sequence). There are 12 residues in the CDR3. The CDR3 loop reads CATSSRTEEAFF. CDR3 bases: TGTGCCACCAGCTCCAGGACGGAGGAAGCTTTCTTT.

A few counts support this clone. This rearrangement joins TRBV5-1 to TRBJ2-1; no firm D call. The CDR3 has 15 residues. Deletions cut 5 bases from V and 5 bases from J, with 17 bases between. From germline, CDR1 is SGHRS and CDR2 YFSETQ. The chain's CDR3 is CASRFGSYTNNEQFF. CDR3 in DNA: TGCGCCAGCAGGTTTGGCAGTTACACTAACAATGAGCAGTTCTTC. Variable domain in full (rest from reference TRBV5-1 and TRBJ2-1): KAGVTQTPRYLIKTRGQQVTLSCSPISGHRSVSWYQQTPGQGLQFLFEYFSETQRNKGNFPGRFSGRQFSNSRSEMNVSTLELGDSALYLCASRFGSYTNNEQFFGPGTRLTVL.

J is TRBJ2-3 and V is TRBV7-3, with 16 nucleotides matching TRBD2. Germline assignment: CDR1 SGHTA and CDR2 FQGTGA. The V gene end was trimmed by 4 bases and the J gene end by 4 bases; junction bases not matched to a gene: 2. The CDR3 consists of 16 residues. CDR3 sequence (DNA): TGTGCCAGCAGCTCAGGGACTAGCGGGGGGGCAGATACGCAGTATTTT. Its translation is CASSSGTSGGADTQYF.

The CDR3 sequence: CASRSGQALSYTF. The CDR3 DNA reads as TGTGCCAGTAGGTCGGGACAGGCTTTGAGCTACACCTTC. This rearrangement joins TRBV19 to TRBJ1-2; 8 bases are a match to TRBD1. The CDR3 runs 13 residues. The junction had 9 bases not matched to a gene; V was cut back by 6 bases and J by 9 bases. The germline V gene encodes CDR1 LNHDA and CDR2 SQIVND (reference sequence).

The V and J genes are TRBV29-1 and TRBJ2-6; D is ambiguous. Deletions cut 1 base from V and 0 bases from J, with 4 bases between. CDR1 and CDR2 (germline): SQVTM, ANQGSEA. This CDR3 has 14 residues. CDR3 sequence: CSVEGDSGANVLTF. The CDR3, as DNA: TGCAGCGTTGAAGGAGACTCTGGGGCCAACGTCCTGACTTTC.

V and J are TRBV5-6 and TRBJ2-2; TRBD1 might be the D (6 bases). V gave up 5 bases and J gave up 4 bases, with 15 bases separating them. The germline gives CDR1 SGHDT, CDR2 YYEEEE. The CDR3 totals 15 residues. The CDR3 DNA reads as TGTGCCAGCAGTCGTCAGGGGCAAGTCACCGGGGAGCTGTTTTTT. Its translation is CASSRQGQVTGELFF. The full variable domain, rest sourced from reference TRBV5-6 and TRBJ2-2, is DAGVTQSPTHLIKTRGQQVTLRCSPKSGHDTVSWYQQALGQGPQFIFQYYEEEERQRGNFPDRFSGHQFPNYSSELNVNALLLGDSALYLCASSRQGQVTGELFFGEGSRLTVL.

This clone has just a few counts. The chain links TRBV30 to TRBJ2-7; 8 nucleotides align to TRBD2. The CDR3 length is 16 residues. With 0 bases clipped from V and 4 bases from J, the junction kept 11 bases outside the gene matches. Germline V gene lookup returns CDR1 GTSNPN and CDR2 SVGIG (reference sequence). CDR3 in amino acids: CAWSVRTSGRNYEQYF. The CDR3 coding sequence is TGTGCCTGGAGTGTACGAACTAGCGGAAGGAATTACGAGCAGTACTTC.

The chain has TRBV7-3 and TRBJ1-2; D not resolved. In germline, CDR1 is SGHTA, CDR2 FQGTGA. Between the trimmed V and J ends, which lost 2 bases and 3 bases, there was a span of 10 bases. The CDR3 is made up of 14 amino acids. The CDR3 protein is CASSLGPADYGYTF. For the CDR3, the DNA is TGTGCCAGCAGCTTAGGCCCGGCAGACTATGGCTACACCTTC.

The chain combines TRBV7-3 with TRBJ1-5, with 8 bases matching TRBD1. The germline gives CDR1 SGHTA, CDR2 FQGTGA. There are 17 residues in the CDR3. J gave up 0 bases and V 8 bases, and 12 bases lay outside the gene matches. The CDR3 region is CASGWTGPLNSNQPQHF. The CDR3 DNA follows: TGTGCCAGCGGGTGGACAGGGCCCCTTAATAGCAATCAGCCCCAGCATTTT.

V is TRBV7-3 and J is TRBJ2-1; 8 positions agree with TRBD2. The CDR3 contains 17 residues. CDR1 and CDR2 (germline): SGHTA, FQGTGA. Trimming removed 0 bases from V and 7 bases from J; junction bases left unmatched: 11. The CDR3 reads CASSLTPLLAGLNEQFF. The CDR3, as DNA: TGTGCCAGCAGCTTAACGCCGCTGCTAGCGGGCCTTAATGAGCAGTTCTTC. Looking up the rest from reference TRBV7-3 and TRBJ2-1 gives the full variable domain: GAGVSQTPSNKVTEKGKYVELRCDPISGHTALYWYRQSLGQGPEFLIYFQGTGAADDSGLPNDRFFAVRPEGSVSTLKIQRTERGDSAVYLCASSLTPLLAGLNEQFFGPGTRLTVL.

The CDR3 DNA sequence: TGTGCCAGTAGTATCGCTAGCGGGAAGGGCGGGGAGCTGTTTTTT. Protein: CASSIASGKGGELFF. The V gene is TRBV19, the J gene TRBJ2-2; 9 bases map to TRBD2. V was pared by 3 bases and J by 7 bases, with 6 bases of the junction left unmatched. The CDR3 extends over 15 amino acids. Germline loops: CDR1 LNHDA, CDR2 SQIVND (reference sequence).

The rearrangement uses TRBV18 and TRBJ2-4; perhaps D is TRBD1 or TRBD2 (6 bases each). This CDR3 comprises 17 residues. Germline V lookup: CDR1 KGHSH, CDR2 LQKENI. V lost 0 bases and J lost 1, with 13 bases in between. CDR3 DNA: TGTGCCAGCTCACCACCGGTGTGGGGGGCTGCCAAAAACATTCAGTACTTC. Protein product: CASSPPVWGAAKNIQYF.